The clone carrying this TCR beta chain was picked up a small number of times. V was pared by 6 bases and J by 8 bases, with 12 bases of the junction left unmatched. CDR1 is DFQATT, CDR2 SNEGSKA, per germline (reference sequence). The CDR3 sequence is 14 residues long. This sample is drawn from a study of blood T cells in healthy people across ages. Using a J-beta primer mix together with a sample-barcoded 5' primer, a second PCR was run for about 7 to 12 cycles. One entry per CDR3 protein, called by TCRdb with MiXCR from the 5' RACE reads. This table holds a few hundred thousand distinct CDR3 sequences, about 29% found once. These data also formed part of another study, on T cells of mothers and their children. That investigation notes: Whatever RNA was extracted went entirely into cDNA synthesis, at approximately 1.4 ug per 15 ul. Primer M1S, used in the second PCR, introduced sample barcodes and 2-4 random nucleotides. Over 9.5 million reads per mother and 2.5 million to 3 million per child were obtained. Not a single persistent microchimeric T cell clone was detected.

The receptor was isolated from a boy between 2 and 10 years old in good health. Sequencing was carried out using blood. V and J are TRBV20-1 and TRBJ1-1, with 10 bases identical to TRBD1. Here the CDR3 DNA reads TGCAGTGCGCGGACAGGGGGGGATAGTACGGAAGCTTTCTTT. Its translation: CSARTGGDSTEAFF.